The clone carrying this TCR beta chain was observed many times. What it binds is not known. Looked up from germline, CDR1 is MGHDK and CDR2 is SYGVNS. V lost 1 base and J lost 3, with 22 bases in between. The length of the CDR3 is 19 residues. The data belong to a study of neurological immune-mediated disorders. The cDNA was synthesized by 5'RACE incorporating 10-nucleotide random UMIs. TCRdb passed the 5' RACE reads through MiXCR, listing each CDR3 protein once. The sample comprises about 65,000 distinct CDR3 sequences, 4.1% of which are singletons, and roughly 2.8% rests with the top ten. Study-wide results and caveats: Private repertoires in all groups were suggested by the finding that expanded clones across subjects shared no CDR3 amino acid sequences. The study found the most TCR clonal expansion in HTLV-1-associated myelopathy and the least in multiple sclerosis, below healthy controls.

This TCR was recovered from a man aged 50 or older with multiple sclerosis. The rearrangement joins TRBV25-1 to TRBJ2-1, with unresolved D. The specimen was PBMCs. The CDR3 protein is CASSESEGQSFTDYNEQFF. In DNA, the CDR3 is TGTGCCAGCAGTGAATCAGAAGGGCAGTCCTTTACTGACTACAATGAGCAGTTCTTC.